This T cell receptor (beta chain) was identified in a study of vaccination effects on CD4 cells after COVID-19. This clone was picked up a small number of times. Antigen unknown. Following an approximately ten-day culture, CD4+ T cells were purified. All vaccine recipients tested negative for nucleocapsid antibodies and had never contracted SARS-CoV-2 infection. Here immunoSEQ multiplex PCR was the method, and the copy in TCRdb shows in-frame clones only, minus some. Among approximately 40,000 clones listed, 82% were seen once. The length of the CDR3 is 13 residues. Per germline, CDR1 MNHEY and CDR2 SVGAGI. Germline trimming cut 5 bases from V and 4 bases from J; bases unmatched to any gene: 4.

The chain has TRBV6-5 and TRBJ1-1; 7 positions agree with TRBD1. The material sequenced was CD4+ T cells from PBMCs cultured without peptide, taken before COVID-19 vaccination. This TCR was recovered from a human donor who received a COVID-19 vaccine. The CDR3 DNA follows: TGTGCCAGCAGTAGGGGGCTAGGCACTGAAGCTTTCTTT. Translating gives CASSRGLGTEAFF.